This T cell receptor beta chain was identified during a study of PD-1 blockade in classical Hodgkin lymphoma. The study, taken as a whole, reports: Whoever responded completely had baseline diversity much like that seen in newly diagnosed patients. CD4+ but not CD8+ TCR diversity rose significantly by C4D1. Anyone who began nivolumab under 1 year after ASCT was excluded.

Profiled with immunoSEQ multiplex PCR; TCRdb holds only in-frame clones, not every one. The repertoire holds about 85,000 clones, with approximately 91% as singletons. With regard to this clone: As yet, its antigen is unknown.

Germline loops: CDR1 SGDLS, CDR2 YYNGEE. Trimming removed 0 bases at V and 0 bases at J, with 11 bases between. CDR3 length: 16 amino acids. Every single patient, without exception, relapsed after autologous stem cell transplantation, and brentuximab vedotin exposure varied. Sequenced material: peripheral blood mononuclear cells (PBMCs), taken before the second cycle of nivolumab. The sequence was collected from a human donor with classical Hodgkin lymphoma. J is TRBJ2-3 and V is TRBV9, with D perhaps matching TRBD2 (5 bases). The CDR3 spells CASSVDPSHSTDTQYF. The CDR3 DNA follows: TGTGCCAGCAGCGTAGACCCTAGCCATAGCACAGATACGCAGTATTTT.